This TCR beta chain was identified during a study of tumor-infiltrating lymphocytes in primary liver carcinoma. Study in general: Patients underwent surgical resection for primary liver carcinoma. Overall study results and limits: Tumor-adjacent and tumor-blood pairs shared a smaller degree of overlap than tumor region pairs. There was no comparison of CD4+ and CD8+ repertoires, as samples were bulk unsorted.

With a constant-region primer, TCR beta cDNA was made from around 530 ng of total RNA. Construction of TCR beta libraries relied on three successive nested multiplex PCR rounds employing slightly modified ARM-PCR. TCRdb fed the multiplex PCR reads into MiXCR, producing one record per CDR3 protein. The sample contains approximately 310,000 distinct CDR3 sequences, less than 75% of which appear only once. Germline DNA was also extracted, and blood RNA derived from unsorted whole blood. Remarks on this clonotype: The target antigen is unknown.

Input material: peripheral blood. The TCR was taken from a man in his forties with primary liver carcinoma and hepatitis B virus infection.

CDR3 coding DNA: TGCAGCGTTGAAGATCAGGGCAGTGGGCTATTCTTC. Amino acid sequence: CSVEDQGSGLFF. The chain is built from TRBV29-1 and TRBJ2-1; perhaps TRBD1 as D (5 bases). Germline CDR1 is SQVTM and CDR2 is ANQGSEA. V lost 0 bases and J lost 16, with 16 bases in between. The CDR3 is made up of 12 amino acids.